Presented here are 20 T cell receptor beta chains from one specimen sequenced in a study of blood T cell repertoires in COVID-19. Profiling relied on immunoSEQ multiplex PCR, and the TCRdb table lists in-frame clones only, not all of them. The sample lists about 130,000 clones; 84% were seen once. What was sequenced was peripheral blood. These TCRs come from a woman older than 75 with acute or convalescent COVID-19.

The chain is built from TRBV19 and TRBJ2-4; D may be TRBD1 (5 bases). Trimming shortened V by 8 bases and J by 8 bases, and 16 bases separated the two germline ends. This CDR3 contains 13 residues. Germline CDR1 LNHDA, CDR2 SQIVND (reference sequence). In nucleotides, the CDR3 is TGTGCCAGTTCAAAGGGGCAGGGCGACATTCAGTACTTC. Protein sequence: CASSKGQGDIQYF.

Written as DNA, the CDR3 is TGTGCCAGCGGGACAGGGGTGTTGAATGAGCAGTTCTTC. Translated, it gives CASGTGVLNEQFF. V and J are TRBV6-5 and TRBJ2-1, with TRBD1 identical over 10 bases. Trimming removed 8 bases from V and 7 bases from J; junction bases left unmatched: 5. The germline CDR1 and CDR2 sequences are MNHEY and SVGAGI. CDR3 length: 13 amino acids.

This chain links TRBV15 with TRBJ1-1; D is perhaps TRBD1 (5 bases). Looked up from germline, CDR1 is LNHNV and CDR2 is YYDKDF (reference sequence). The CDR3 length is 14 residues. The ends were cut back, 0 bases at V and 1 base at J, with 6 bases in the middle. CDR3: CATSRDRANTEAFF. Here the CDR3 DNA reads TGTGCCACCAGCAGAGACAGGGCGAACACTGAAGCTTTCTTT. Based on the CDR3 plus reference TRBV15 and TRBJ1-1, the full variable domain is DAMVIQNPRYQVTQFGKPVTLSCSQTLNHNVMYWYQQKSSQAPKLLFHYYDKDFNNEADTPDNFQSRRPNTSFCFLDIRSPGLGDTAMYLCATSRDRANTEAFFGQGTRLTVV.

The count of this clone is one. The chain carries TRBV6-5 and TRBJ2-5; 7 bases line up with TRBD1. V shed 5 bases, J shed 5 bases, and the junction held 11 bases outside the gene matches. Germline V gene sequence: CDR1 MNHEY, CDR2 SVGAGI. The CDR3 extends over 15 amino acids. CDR3 bases: TGTGCCAGCAGTCGCGACTCAGGGGGTGGGGAGACCCAGTACTTC. Residues: CASSRDSGGGETQYF.

This rearrangement joins TRBV5-4 to TRBJ2-7; tentatively, D is TRBD1 (5 bases). This CDR3 has 15 amino acids. CDR1 and CDR2 (germline): SGHNT, YYREEE (reference sequence). The V and J ends lost 1 base and 3 bases respectively, with 14 bases between them. CDR3 DNA: TGTGCCAGCAGCTTGCGGAACAGGTTAGACTACGAGCAGTACTTC. Translating it yields CASSLRNRLDYEQYF.

This CDR3 is CASSYGGYNSPLHF. As DNA, the CDR3 is TGTGCCAGCAGTTACGGCGGTTATAATTCACCCCTCCACTTT. The chain joins TRBV6-5 to TRBJ1-6; no reliable D call. This CDR3 comprises 14 residues. CDR1 and CDR2 from the germline V gene are MNHEY and SVGAGI. V was pared by 2 bases and J by 4 bases, with 6 bases between.

This chain links TRBV5-4 with TRBJ1-1; no definite D call. Germline CDR1 and CDR2: SGHNT and YYREEE (reference sequence). V lost 8 bases, J lost 3 bases, and 14 bases lay in between. The CDR3 totals 13 residues. CDR3 sequence reads: CASSTIPDTEAFF. CDR3 DNA sequence: TGTGCCAGTTCGACAATCCCTGACACTGAAGCTTTCTTT.

The chain combines TRBV6-5 with TRBJ2-3; D might be TRBD2 (5 bases). The V end was cut by 7 bases, the J end by 4 bases, with 18 bases between. CDR1 and CDR2 from the germline V gene are MNHEY and SVGAGI. The CDR3 runs 15 residues. CDR3 residues: CASKKTRAEADTQYF. The CDR3 DNA is TGTGCCAGCAAAAAAACGCGGGCAGAAGCAGATACGCAGTATTTT.

Only a few counts were recorded for this clone. The V gene is TRBV7-2, the J gene TRBJ2-7, with 10 bases fitting TRBD2. The junction had 3 bases not matched to a gene; V was cut back by 5 bases and J by 2 bases. Germline CDR1 and CDR2: SGHTA and FQGNSA. The CDR3 spans 14 residues. Written as DNA, the CDR3 is TGTGCCAGCAGCGCACTAGCGGGGACCTACGAGCAGTACTTC. Translated: CASSALAGTYEQYF.

The V gene is TRBV7-2, the J gene TRBJ2-3; D remains ambiguous. The germline V gene has CDR1 SGHTA and CDR2 FQGNSA. The CDR3 totals 16 residues. V was trimmed by 0 bases and J by 0 bases, leaving 10 bases between them. CDR3 in amino acids: CASSLAVTVSTDTQYF. As DNA, the CDR3 is TGTGCCAGCAGCTTAGCGGTTACGGTTAGCACAGATACGCAGTATTTT.

The rearrangement links TRBV18 to TRBJ2-3; the match to TRBD2 covers 11 bases. Germline V lookup: CDR1 KGHSH, CDR2 LQKENI. The CDR3 runs to 15 residues. The J segment lost 4 bases and the V segment lost 3 bases, leaving 3 bases of the junction unmatched. DNA of the CDR3: TGTGCCAGCTCACCTGGACTAGCGGGCCCAGATACGCAGTATTTT. Amino acid sequence: CASSPGLAGPDTQYF. The variable domain in full, with the rest retrieved from reference TRBV18 and TRBJ2-3, is NAGVMQNPRHLVRRRGQEARLRCSPMKGHSHVYWYRQLPEEGLKFMVYLQKENIIDESGMPKERFSAEFPKEGPSILRIQQVVRGDSAAYFCASSPGLAGPDTQYFGPGTRLTVL.

The rearrangement joins TRBV15 to TRBJ1-4, with TRBD1 identical over 10 bases. Germline CDR1 and CDR2: LNHNV and YYDKDF (reference sequence). This CDR3 is built from 15 residues. V lost 8 bases, J lost 5 bases, and 8 bases stayed unmatched. CDR3 bases: TGTGCCACCGGAGGGACAGGGGCCGGGAATGAAAAACTGTTTTTT. Translation gives CATGGTGAGNEKLFF.

The rearrangement uses TRBV5-4 and TRBJ2-1, with no clear D. The CDR3 covers 15 residues. Germline loops: CDR1 SGHNT, CDR2 YYREEE (reference sequence). V lost 0 bases and J 0 bases, leaving 7 bases between the germline ends. This CDR3 reads CASSLGGSSYNEQFF. DNA of the CDR3: TGTGCCAGCAGCTTGGGCGGCAGCTCCTACAATGAGCAGTTCTTC.

This clone was seen a single time. The chain links TRBV2 to TRBJ1-6; TRBD1 matches at 7 bases. V was pared by 7 bases and J by 5 bases, with 8 bases of the junction left unmatched. Germline CDR1 SNHLY, CDR2 FYNNEI. This CDR3 contains 15 residues. The CDR3 loop reads CASTLQGTDNSPLHF. CDR3 nucleotide sequence: TGTGCCAGCACCCTCCAGGGGACAGATAATTCACCCCTCCACTTT.

The J gene is TRBJ1-2, the V gene TRBV29-1, with TRBD1 matching over 8 bases. This CDR3 has 16 amino acids. Losses at the gene ends were 0 bases for V and 1 base for J; bases not matched to a gene: 7. Germline loops: CDR1 SQVTM, CDR2 ANQGSEA. The CDR3 DNA follows: TGCAGCGTTGAAGACTGGAGGACAGGGTATAACTATGGCTACACCTTC. It is translated as CSVEDWRTGYNYGYTF.

This rearrangement joins TRBV7-9 to TRBJ1-1; no definite D call. V lost 3 bases and J lost 11, with 13 bases in between. The CDR3 loop spans 12 amino acids. Germline assignment: CDR1 SEHNR and CDR2 FQNEAQ (reference sequence). CDR3 nucleotide sequence: TGTGCCAGCAGCTTCGAGGGTCGTTTGGCTTTCTTT. It is translated as CASSFEGRLAFF.

This clone appeared a few times. This rearrangement joins TRBV7-9 to TRBJ2-1; no clear D. Trimming left V 1 base short and J 6 bases short, with 10 bases between. Germline V gene sequence: CDR1 SEHNR, CDR2 FQNEAQ (reference sequence). The CDR3 runs 14 residues. CDR3 sequence (DNA): TGTGCCAGCAGCTTAGTTTACTCGTCCAATGAGCAGTTCTTC. Amino acids: CASSLVYSSNEQFF.

V usage is TRBV6-2 or TRBV6-3 and J usage is TRBJ2-7, with 7 bases that match TRBD1. V lost 0 bases and J lost 0; bases outside the gene matches: 5. Germline CDR1 reads MNHEY; CDR2 reads SVGEGT. CDR3 size: 16 residues. In nucleotides, the CDR3 is TGTGCCAGCAGTTACTCCGGGACAGCGTACTCCTACGAGCAGTACTTC. Residues: CASSYSGTAYSYEQYF.

This chain joins TRBV10-3 and TRBJ1-5, with 7 bases lining up with TRBD1. Germline trimming cut 2 bases from V and 2 bases from J; bases unmatched to any gene: 3. Germline-derived CDR1 and CDR2 are ENHRY and SYGVKD. CDR3 length: 15 residues. CDR3 nucleotide sequence: TGTGCCATCAGTGAGCAGGGGGTTGGCAATCAGCCCCAGCATTTT. Translated, it gives CAISEQGVGNQPQHF.

CDR3 protein: CASSLMGGRSTGELFF. The CDR3, as DNA: TGTGCCAGCAGCTTAATGGGGGGTCGGTCGACCGGGGAGCTGTTTTTT. This chain connects TRBV7-8 to TRBJ2-2; tentative D call: TRBD2 (6 bases). With 2 bases removed from V and 5 bases from J, the gap between germline ends came to 15 bases. CDR1 is SGHVS, CDR2 FQNEAQ, per germline. The CDR3 covers 16 residues.